The 4 T cell receptor beta chains listed next were all sequenced from one sample in a study of T cells after yellow fever vaccination. TCRdb itself ran the 5' RACE reads through MiXCR, one entry per CDR3 protein. The table has 300,000 to 400,000 distinct CDR3 sequences, about 10% seen once. The starting material was CD4+ T cells sorted from PBMCs, obtained 45 days after the yellow fever booster vaccination. The receptors were sampled from a man between 18 and 29 years old who received the YFV17D yellow fever vaccine.

This clonotype was seen more than once but under ten times. This chain uses TRBV5-6 with TRBJ2-3; D uncertain. CDR3 size: 15 residues. V gave up 1 base and J gave up 0 bases, with 9 bases separating them. Germline V gene data show CDR1 as SGHDT and CDR2 as YYEEEE. This chain's CDR3 is CASSLNGPSTDTQYF. The CDR3 coding sequence is TGTGCCAGCAGCTTGAACGGACCTAGCACAGATACGCAGTATTTT.

This clonotype was counted only a few times. The rearrangement links TRBV12-3 or TRBV12-4 to TRBJ2-5, with 12 bases lining up with TRBD2. J was trimmed by 1 base and V by 3 bases; bases with no gene match: 3. There are 16 residues in the CDR3. The chain's CDR3 is CASSFLAGGSQETQYF. DNA of the CDR3: TGTGCCAGCAGTTTTCTAGCGGGGGGGTCCCAAGAGACCCAGTACTTC.

The chain carries TRBV20-1 and TRBJ2-4; 9 positions match TRBD2. The junction had 4 bases not matched to a gene; V was cut back by 5 bases and J by 5 bases. The germline V gene has CDR1 DFQATT and CDR2 SNEGSKA (reference sequence). The CDR3 is 13 amino acids. This CDR3 is CSAASGAENIQYF. The CDR3 DNA follows: TGCAGTGCTGCTAGCGGGGCGGAAAACATTCAGTACTTC.

Many counts were recorded for this clonotype. The chain is built from TRBV25-1 and TRBJ1-1; D may be TRBD1 (5 bases). Trimming pared 5 bases from V and 7 bases from J, leaving 11 bases between. The CDR3 has 12 residues. Germline V gene sequence: CDR1 MGHDK, CDR2 SYGVNS. CDR3 loop: CASSTGGVEAFF. In nucleotides, the CDR3 is TGTGCCAGCAGTACGGGGGGAGTTGAAGCTTTCTTT.